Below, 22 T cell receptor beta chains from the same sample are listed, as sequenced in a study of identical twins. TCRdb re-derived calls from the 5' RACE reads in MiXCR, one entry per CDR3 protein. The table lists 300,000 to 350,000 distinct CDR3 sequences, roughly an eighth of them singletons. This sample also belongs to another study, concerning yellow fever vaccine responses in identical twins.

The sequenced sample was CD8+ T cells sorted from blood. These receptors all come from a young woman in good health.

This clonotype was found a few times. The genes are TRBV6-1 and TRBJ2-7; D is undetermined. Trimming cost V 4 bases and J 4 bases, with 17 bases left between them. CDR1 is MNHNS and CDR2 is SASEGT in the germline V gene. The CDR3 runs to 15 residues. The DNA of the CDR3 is TGTGCCAGCAGTGTGAGGACGGCTACTTATTACGAGCAGTACTTC. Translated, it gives CASSVRTATYYEQYF.

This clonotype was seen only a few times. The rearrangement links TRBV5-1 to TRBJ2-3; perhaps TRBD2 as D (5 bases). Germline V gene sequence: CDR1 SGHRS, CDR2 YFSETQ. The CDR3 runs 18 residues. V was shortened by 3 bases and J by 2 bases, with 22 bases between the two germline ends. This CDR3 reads CASSSLPVPERVTDTQYF. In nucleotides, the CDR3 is TGCGCCAGCAGCTCCTTACCAGTCCCGGAGAGGGTCACAGATACGCAGTATTTT.

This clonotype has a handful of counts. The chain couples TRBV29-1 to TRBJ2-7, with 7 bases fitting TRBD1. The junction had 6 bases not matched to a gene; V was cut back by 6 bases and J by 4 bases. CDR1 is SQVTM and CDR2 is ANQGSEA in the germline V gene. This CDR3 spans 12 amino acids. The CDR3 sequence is CSVGDSLYEQYF. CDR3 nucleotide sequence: TGCAGCGTAGGGGACAGCCTTTACGAGCAGTACTTC.

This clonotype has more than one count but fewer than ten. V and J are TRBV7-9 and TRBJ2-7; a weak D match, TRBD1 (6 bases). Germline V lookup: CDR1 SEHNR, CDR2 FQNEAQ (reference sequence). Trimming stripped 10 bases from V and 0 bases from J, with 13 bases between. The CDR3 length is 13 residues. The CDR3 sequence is CATQGSISYEQYF. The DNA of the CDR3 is TGTGCCACCCAGGGGAGCATCTCCTACGAGCAGTACTTC.

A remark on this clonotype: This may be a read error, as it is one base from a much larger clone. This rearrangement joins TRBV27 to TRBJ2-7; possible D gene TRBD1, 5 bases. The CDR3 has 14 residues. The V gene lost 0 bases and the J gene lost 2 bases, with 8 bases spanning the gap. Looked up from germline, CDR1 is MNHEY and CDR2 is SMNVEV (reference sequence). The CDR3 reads CASSLSKGTYEQYF. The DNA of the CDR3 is TGTGCCAGCAGTTTATCGAAGGGGACCTACGAGCAGTACTTC.

CDR3 loop: CASSPDRIQETQYF. CDR3 nucleotides: TGTGCCAGTAGCCCTGACCGAATCCAAGAGACCCAGTACTTC. The V call is TRBV19, the J call TRBJ2-5, with D unresolved. Germline lookup yields CDR1 LNHDA and CDR2 SQIVND (reference sequence). The CDR3 is 14 amino acids. Trimming removed 6 bases from V and 1 base from J, with 12 bases in between.

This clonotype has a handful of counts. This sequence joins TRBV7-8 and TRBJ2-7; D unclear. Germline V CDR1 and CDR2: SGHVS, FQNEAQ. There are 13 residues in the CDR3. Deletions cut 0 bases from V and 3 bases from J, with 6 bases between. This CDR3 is CASSLASSYEQYV. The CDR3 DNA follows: TGTGCCAGCAGCTTAGCGTCAAGCTACGAGCAGTACGTC.

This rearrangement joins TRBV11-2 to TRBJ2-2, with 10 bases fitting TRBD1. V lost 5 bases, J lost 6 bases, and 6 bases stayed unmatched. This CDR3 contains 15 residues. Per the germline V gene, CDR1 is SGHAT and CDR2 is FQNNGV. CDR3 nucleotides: TGTGCCAGCAGCCTCCGACAGGGGGCTTCCGGGGAGCTGTTTTTT. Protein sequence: CASSLRQGASGELFF.

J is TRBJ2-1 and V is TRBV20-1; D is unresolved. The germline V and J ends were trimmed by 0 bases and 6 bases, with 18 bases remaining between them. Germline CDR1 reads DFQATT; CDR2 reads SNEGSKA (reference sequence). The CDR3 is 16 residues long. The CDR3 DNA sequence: TGCAGTGCTAGAGATCTGTTGAAGGGCCGGGTCAATGAGCAGTTCTTC. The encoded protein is CSARDLLKGRVNEQFF.

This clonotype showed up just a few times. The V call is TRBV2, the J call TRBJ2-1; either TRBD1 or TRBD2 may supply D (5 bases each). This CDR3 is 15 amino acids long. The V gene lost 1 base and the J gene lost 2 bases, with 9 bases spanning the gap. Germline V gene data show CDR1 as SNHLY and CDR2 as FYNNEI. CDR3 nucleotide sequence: TGTGCCAGCAGTGAAGGAGGGGTGGCCTACAATGAGCAGTTCTTC. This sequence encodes CASSEGGVAYNEQFF.

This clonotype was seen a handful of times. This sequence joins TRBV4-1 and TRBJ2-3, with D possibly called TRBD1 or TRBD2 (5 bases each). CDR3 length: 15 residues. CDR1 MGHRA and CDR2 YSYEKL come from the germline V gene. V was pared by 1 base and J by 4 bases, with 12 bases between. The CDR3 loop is CASSQGPRGPDTQYF. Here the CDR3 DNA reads TGCGCCAGCAGCCAAGGGCCTCGGGGCCCAGATACGCAGTATTTT.

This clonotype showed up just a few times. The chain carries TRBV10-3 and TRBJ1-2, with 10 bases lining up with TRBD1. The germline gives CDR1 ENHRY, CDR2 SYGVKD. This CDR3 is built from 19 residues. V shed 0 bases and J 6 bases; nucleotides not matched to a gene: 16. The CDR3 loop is CAISESPLGTGVASDGYTF. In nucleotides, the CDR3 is TGTGCCATCAGTGAGTCCCCCTTGGGGACAGGGGTCGCGTCGGATGGCTACACCTTC.

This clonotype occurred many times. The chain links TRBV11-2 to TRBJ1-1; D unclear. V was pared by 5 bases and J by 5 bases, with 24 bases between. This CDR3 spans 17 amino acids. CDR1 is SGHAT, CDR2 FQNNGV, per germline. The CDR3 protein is CASSGSGLEGPGTEAFF. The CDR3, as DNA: TGTGCCAGCAGCGGGTCGGGTCTGGAAGGACCAGGAACTGAAGCTTTCTTT.

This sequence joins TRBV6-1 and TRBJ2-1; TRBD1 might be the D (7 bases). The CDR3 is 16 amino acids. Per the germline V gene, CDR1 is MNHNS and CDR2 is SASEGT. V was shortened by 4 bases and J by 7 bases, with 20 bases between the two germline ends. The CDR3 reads CASSVWGPAGGNEQFF. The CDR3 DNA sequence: TGTGCCAGCAGTGTATGGGGCCCGGCAGGGGGGAATGAGCAGTTCTTC.

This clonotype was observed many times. CDR3: CASSLSGLADYEQYF. CDR3 bases: TGTGCCAGCAGCCTGTCGGGACTAGCGGATTACGAGCAGTACTTC. The chain is built from TRBV11-2 and TRBJ2-7, with 11 positions matching TRBD2. The CDR3 spans 15 residues. V lost 5 bases, J lost 4 bases, and 7 bases stayed unmatched. Germline-derived CDR1 and CDR2 are SGHAT and FQNNGV.

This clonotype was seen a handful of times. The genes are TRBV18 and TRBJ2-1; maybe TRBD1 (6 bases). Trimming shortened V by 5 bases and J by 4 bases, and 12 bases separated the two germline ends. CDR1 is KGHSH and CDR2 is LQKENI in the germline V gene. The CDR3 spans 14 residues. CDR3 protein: CASSSVGAYNEQFF. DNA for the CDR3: TGTGCCAGCTCAAGCGTGGGGGCTTACAATGAGCAGTTCTTC.

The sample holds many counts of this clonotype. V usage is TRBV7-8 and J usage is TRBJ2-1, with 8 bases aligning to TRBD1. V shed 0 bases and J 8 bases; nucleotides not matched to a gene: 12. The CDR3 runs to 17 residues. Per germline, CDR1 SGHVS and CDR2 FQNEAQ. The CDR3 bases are TGTGCCAGCAGCTTAGCGTTAGAGACAGGGGAAATTGATGAGCAGTTCTTC. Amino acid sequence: CASSLALETGEIDEQFF.

This chain's CDR3 is CATSDKRESSYNEQFF. The CDR3 nucleotides read TGTGCCACCAGCGACAAACGAGAGAGCTCCTACAATGAGCAGTTCTTC. The rearrangement joins TRBV15 to TRBJ2-1; no clear D gene. The CDR3 loop spans 16 amino acids. CDR1 LNHNV and CDR2 YYDKDF come from the germline V gene (reference sequence). Trimming cost V 5 bases and J 0 bases, with 14 bases left between them.

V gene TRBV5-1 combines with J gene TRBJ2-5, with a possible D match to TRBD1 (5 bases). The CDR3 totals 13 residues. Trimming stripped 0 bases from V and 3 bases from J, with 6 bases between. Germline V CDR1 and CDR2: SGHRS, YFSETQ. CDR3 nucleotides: TGCGCCAGCAGCTTGGGGACAAAAGAGACCCAGTACTTC. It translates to CASSLGTKETQYF.

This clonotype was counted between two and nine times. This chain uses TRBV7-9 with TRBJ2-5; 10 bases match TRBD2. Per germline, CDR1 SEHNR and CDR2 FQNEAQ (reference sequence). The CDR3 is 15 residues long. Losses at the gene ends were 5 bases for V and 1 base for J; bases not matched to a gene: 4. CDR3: CASSSGTSVQETQYF. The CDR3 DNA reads TGTGCCAGCAGCAGTGGGACTAGCGTCCAAGAGACCCAGTACTTC.

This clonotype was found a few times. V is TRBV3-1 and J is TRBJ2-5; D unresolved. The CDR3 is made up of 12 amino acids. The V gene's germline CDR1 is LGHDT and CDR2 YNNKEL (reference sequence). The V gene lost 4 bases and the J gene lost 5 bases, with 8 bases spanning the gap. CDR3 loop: CASSLTRETQYF. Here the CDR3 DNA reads TGTGCCAGCAGCCTTACGAGGGAGACCCAGTACTTC.

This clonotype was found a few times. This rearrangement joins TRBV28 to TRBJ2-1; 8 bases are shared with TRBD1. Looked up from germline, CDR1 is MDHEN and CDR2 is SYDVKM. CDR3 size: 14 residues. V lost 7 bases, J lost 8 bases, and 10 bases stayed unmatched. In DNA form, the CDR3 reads TGTGCCAGCACCCGGGCAGGGGGCGGATATGAGCAGTTCTTC. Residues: CASTRAGGGYEQFF. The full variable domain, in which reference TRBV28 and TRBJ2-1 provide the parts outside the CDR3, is DVKVTQSSRYLVKRTGEKVFLECVQDMDHENMFWYRQDPGLGLRLIYFSYDVKMKEKGDIPEGYSVSREKKERFSLILESASTNQTSMYLCASTRAGGGYEQFFGPGTRLTVL.